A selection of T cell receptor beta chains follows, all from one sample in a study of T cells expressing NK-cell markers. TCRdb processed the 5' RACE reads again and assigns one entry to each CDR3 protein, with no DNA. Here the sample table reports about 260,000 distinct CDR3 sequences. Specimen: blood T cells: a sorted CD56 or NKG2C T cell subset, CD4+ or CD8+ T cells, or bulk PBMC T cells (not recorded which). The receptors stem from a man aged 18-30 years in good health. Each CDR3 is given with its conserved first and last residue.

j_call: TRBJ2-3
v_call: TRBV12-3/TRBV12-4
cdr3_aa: CASSFQRLAASTDTQYF

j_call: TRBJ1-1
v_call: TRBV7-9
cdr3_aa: CASSSIRDRNTEAFF

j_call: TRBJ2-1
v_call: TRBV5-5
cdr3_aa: CASSDTSGRRENEQFF

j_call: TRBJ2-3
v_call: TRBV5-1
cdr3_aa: CASTVARGIADTQYF

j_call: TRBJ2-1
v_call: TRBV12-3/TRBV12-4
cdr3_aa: CASSLRRETLNNEQFF

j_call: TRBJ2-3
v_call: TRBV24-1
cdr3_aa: CATSDPGGVTQYF

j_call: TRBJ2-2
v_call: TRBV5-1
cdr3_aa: CASSLLAGTGELFF

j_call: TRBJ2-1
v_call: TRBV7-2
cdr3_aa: CASSLDEGRDEQFF

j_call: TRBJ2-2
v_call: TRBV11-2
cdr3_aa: CASSTTNTGELFF

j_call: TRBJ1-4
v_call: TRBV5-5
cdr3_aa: CASSPSPGTAREKLFF

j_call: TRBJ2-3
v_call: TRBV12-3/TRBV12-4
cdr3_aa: CASRGSSPLGPMGGTDTQYF

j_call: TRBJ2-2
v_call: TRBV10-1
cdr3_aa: CASSWGSRTGELFF

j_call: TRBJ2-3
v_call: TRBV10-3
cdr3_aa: CATALAESPNTQYF

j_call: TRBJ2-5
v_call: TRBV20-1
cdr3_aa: CSALRGHGRETQYF

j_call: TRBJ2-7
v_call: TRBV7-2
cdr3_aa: CASSFSGSHTYEQYF

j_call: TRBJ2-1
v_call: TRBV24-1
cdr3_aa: CATSDVNRVSYNEQFF

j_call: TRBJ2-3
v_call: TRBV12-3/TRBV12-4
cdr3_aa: CASSLSDGRTDTQYF

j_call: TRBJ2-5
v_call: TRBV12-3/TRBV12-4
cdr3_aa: CASSLASPETQYF

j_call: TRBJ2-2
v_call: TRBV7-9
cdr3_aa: CASSSSGTSPGELFF

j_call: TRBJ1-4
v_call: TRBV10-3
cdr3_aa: CAISETLRPKEKLFF

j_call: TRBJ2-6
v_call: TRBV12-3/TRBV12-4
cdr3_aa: CASSSTGIYSGANVLTF

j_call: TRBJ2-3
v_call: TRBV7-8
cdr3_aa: CASRMVDSVVVGTDTQYF

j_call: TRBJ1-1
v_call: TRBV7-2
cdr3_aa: CASSLSGTRTEAFF

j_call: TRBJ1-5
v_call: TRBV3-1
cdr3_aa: CASSQAGQGNNQPQHF